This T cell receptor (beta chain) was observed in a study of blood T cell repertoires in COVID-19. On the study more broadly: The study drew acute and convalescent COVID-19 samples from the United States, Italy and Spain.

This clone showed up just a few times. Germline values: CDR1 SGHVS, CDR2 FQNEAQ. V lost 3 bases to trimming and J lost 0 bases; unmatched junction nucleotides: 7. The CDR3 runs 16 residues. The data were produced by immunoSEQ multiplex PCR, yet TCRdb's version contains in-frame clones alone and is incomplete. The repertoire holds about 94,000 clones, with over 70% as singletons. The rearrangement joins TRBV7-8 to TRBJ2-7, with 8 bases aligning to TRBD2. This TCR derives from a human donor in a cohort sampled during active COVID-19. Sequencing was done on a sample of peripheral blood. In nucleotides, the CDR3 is TGTGCCAGCAGCTTGGCATGGAGCGGGAGCTCCTACGAGCAGTACTTC. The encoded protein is CASSLAWSGSSYEQYF.